The 23 T cell receptor beta chains reported below all come from one sample, sequenced in a study of a mutant IDH1 vaccine in newly diagnosed glioma. The assay was immunoSEQ multiplex PCR, and TCRdb's table has in-frame clones only and misses some. The sample records 40,000 or so clones, 80% to 85% being singletons. The antigens of these receptors remain unknown. Time point: week 11, during vaccination. Doses consisted of 300 ug of mutant IDH1 20-mer peptide each, paired with topical imiquimod. The sequencing used PBMCs, collected from a glioma patient whose treatment included an IDH1 peptide vaccine. Receptor source: a middle-aged man with glioma.

V gene TRBV9 combines with J gene TRBJ2-3, with D tentatively TRBD2 (6 bases). Between the trimmed V and J ends, which lost 0 bases and 1 base, there was a span of 12 bases. The CDR3 runs to 16 residues. The germline CDR1 and CDR2 sequences are SGDLS and YYNGEE. Written as DNA, the CDR3 is TGTGCCAGCAGCGTAGGGGGAGGACACCGCACAGATACGCAGTATTTT. Its protein product is CASSVGGGHRTDTQYF.

The J gene is TRBJ2-7, the V gene TRBV5-5; D may match TRBD1 or TRBD2 (7 bases each). The CDR3 length is 17 residues. Germline V gives CDR1 SGHKS, CDR2 YYEKEE (reference sequence). V lost 4 bases to trimming and J lost 7 bases, with 27 bases between them. For the CDR3, the DNA is TGTGCCAGCAGCCCAACCCTGCAGCATCCTCAGGGGGGGGAGCAGTACTTC. The encoded protein is CASSPTLQHPQGGEQYF.

This sequence joins TRBV7-3 and TRBJ2-7; TRBD2 aligns across 8 bases. The CDR3 covers 15 residues. Germline values: CDR1 SGHTA, CDR2 FQGTGA. Unmatched junction bases numbered 8, after V lost 0 bases and J lost 7 bases. This CDR3 is CASSLTSGKSGEQYF. The CDR3 bases are TGTGCCAGCAGCTTAACTAGCGGGAAGTCGGGGGAGCAGTACTTC.

In its sample, this clone was seen a few times. The chain couples TRBV28 to TRBJ2-2, with D hard to call. The V gene's germline CDR1 is MDHEN and CDR2 SYDVKM. The CDR3 runs 15 residues. V was trimmed by 5 bases and J by 7 bases, leaving 17 bases between them. The CDR3 loop reads CASSPQPHTDGELFF. As DNA, the CDR3 is TGTGCCAGCAGTCCCCAGCCTCATACAGACGGGGAGCTGTTTTTT. Full variable domain (rest looked up from reference TRBV28 and TRBJ2-2): DVKVTQSSRYLVKRTGEKVFLECVQDMDHENMFWYRQDPGLGLRLIYFSYDVKMKEKGDIPEGYSVSREKKERFSLILESASTNQTSMYLCASSPQPHTDGELFFGEGSRLTVL.

The chain has TRBV19 and TRBJ2-7; TRBD1 matches at 7 bases. The trim removed 5 bases at V and 3 bases at J, leaving 10 bases unmatched. Germline V CDR1 and CDR2: LNHDA, SQIVND (reference sequence). The CDR3 has 15 amino acids. The CDR3, as DNA: TGTGCCAGTAGTGAAACGACAGGGTACGGCTACGAGCAGTACTTC. Its translation: CASSETTGYGYEQYF.

This chain links TRBV28 with TRBJ1-5; no clear D gene. V shed 3 bases and J shed 6 bases, with 12 bases lying between them. The germline CDR1 and CDR2 sequences are MDHEN and SYDVKM. The CDR3 spans 14 residues. The CDR3 is CASSLVARSQPQHF. For the CDR3, the DNA is TGTGCCAGCAGTTTGGTGGCTCGGAGTCAGCCCCAGCATTTT. The whole variable domain, filled in from reference TRBV28 and TRBJ1-5, reads DVKVTQSSRYLVKRTGEKVFLECVQDMDHENMFWYRQDPGLGLRLIYFSYDVKMKEKGDIPEGYSVSREKKERFSLILESASTNQTSMYLCASSLVARSQPQHFGDGTRLSIL.

The chain is built from TRBV11-3 and TRBJ2-3; 9 bases fit TRBD2. Germline-derived CDR1 and CDR2 are SGHNT and YENEEA. The CDR3 is 15 amino acids. The V and J ends lost 1 base and 4 bases, in that order; junction bases with no gene match: 3. The CDR3 sequence is CASSLGLAGSDTQYF. CDR3 nucleotide sequence: TGTGCCAGCAGCTTAGGCCTAGCGGGATCAGATACGCAGTATTTT.

This rearrangement joins TRBV15 to TRBJ1-2, with TRBD1 matching 12 bases. Germline loops: CDR1 LNHNV, CDR2 YYDKDF (reference sequence). This CDR3 region has 16 residues. V trimming: 4 bases; J trimming: 2 bases; junction bases outside the gene matches: 5. CDR3 residues: CATSTGTGGKNYGYTF. The CDR3 DNA reads TGTGCCACCAGCACCGGGACAGGGGGCAAGAACTATGGCTACACCTTC.

The chain couples TRBV19 to TRBJ1-4; unclear D gene. V dropped 5 bases and J dropped 0 bases, with 7 bases sitting between them. This CDR3 comprises 14 residues. Germline CDR1 is LNHDA and CDR2 is SQIVND (reference sequence). CDR3 amino acids: CASSHLATNEKLFF. The CDR3 region has the DNA TGTGCCAGTAGTCACCTGGCAACTAATGAAAAACTGTTTTTT.

The chain uses TRBV19 and TRBJ1-1, with 9 nucleotides matching TRBD1. The V gene's germline CDR1 is LNHDA and CDR2 SQIVND (reference sequence). The length of the CDR3 is 18 residues. With 5 bases clipped from V and 1 base from J, the junction kept 14 bases outside the gene matches. Here the CDR3 reads CASSAPRGQGRGNTEAFF. The CDR3, as DNA: TGTGCCAGTAGTGCTCCCCGAGGACAGGGGAGGGGGAACACTGAAGCTTTCTTT.

The chain carries TRBV19 and TRBJ1-2; 10 bases match TRBD1. CDR1 LNHDA and CDR2 SQIVND come from the germline V gene (reference sequence). The V gene end was trimmed by 5 bases and the J gene end by 0 bases; junction bases not matched to a gene: 9. This CDR3 spans 17 amino acids. DNA for the CDR3: TGTGCCAGTAGTCCCGGACAGGGGGGGCCCGCTAACTATGGCTACACCTTC. Protein product: CASSPGQGGPANYGYTF.

This rearrangement joins TRBV19 to TRBJ2-7, with D perhaps matching TRBD1 (6 bases). Germline V gene lookup returns CDR1 LNHDA and CDR2 SQIVND (reference sequence). CDR3 size: 14 residues. The ends were cut back, 3 bases at V and 2 bases at J, with 11 bases in the middle. The CDR3 DNA follows: TGTGCCAGTAGTATTTTGGGGGCCCCCTACGAGCAGTACTTC. As protein: CASSILGAPYEQYF.

The chain has TRBV15 and TRBJ2-7; D possibly uses TRBD1 or TRBD2 (7 bases each). The CDR3 runs 14 residues. The germline gives CDR1 LNHNV, CDR2 YYDKDF (reference sequence). V gave up 0 bases and J gave up 4 bases, with 10 bases separating them. The CDR3 protein is CATSRDRGGYEQYF. In DNA form, the CDR3 reads TGTGCCACCAGCAGAGACAGGGGGGGGTACGAGCAGTACTTC.

This clone was seen a few times. The CDR3 protein is CASFERESSYEQYF. CDR3 sequence (DNA): TGTGCCAGCTTTGAAAGGGAGAGCTCCTACGAGCAGTACTTC. The chain has TRBV2 and TRBJ2-7; possibly TRBD2 for D (5 bases). Germline V lookup: CDR1 SNHLY, CDR2 FYNNEI. This CDR3 has 14 amino acids. Trimming removed 8 bases at V and 0 bases at J, with 14 bases between.

This clone occurred once. The same CDR3 arises from other DNA sequences in this sample as well. The chain is built from TRBV5-1 and TRBJ2-7; D ambiguous. Trimming removed 3 bases at V and 0 bases at J, with 1 base between. The CDR3 totals 11 residues. Germline V gene sequence: CDR1 SGHRS, CDR2 YFSETQ. The CDR3 is CASSSSYEQYF. The CDR3, as DNA: TGCGCCAGCAGCTCCTCCTACGAGCAGTACTTC. The full variable domain, rest sourced from reference TRBV5-1 and TRBJ2-7, is KAGVTQTPRYLIKTRGQQVTLSCSPISGHRSVSWYQQTPGQGLQFLFEYFSETQRNKGNFPGRFSGRQFSNSRSEMNVSTLELGDSALYLCASSSSYEQYFGPGTRLTVT.

The chain employs TRBV20-1 and TRBJ1-1; D gene unclear. The CDR3 is 11 residues long. The germline gives CDR1 DFQATT, CDR2 SNEGSKA (reference sequence). Trimming removed 7 bases at V and 3 bases at J, with 9 bases between. The CDR3 DNA reads as TGCAGTGTTGTCCCTTACACTGAAGCTTTCTTT. Protein product: CSVVPYTEAFF.

The V gene is TRBV10-3, the J gene TRBJ2-7, with TRBD2 identical over 7 bases. The germline V gene has CDR1 ENHRY and CDR2 SYGVKD. This CDR3 has 13 amino acids. With V trimmed by 6 bases and J by 2 bases, 4 bases remained unmatched. CDR3 region: CAIRETSTYEQYF. CDR3 nucleotide sequence: TGTGCCATCAGGGAGACTAGCACCTACGAGCAGTACTTC.

This rearrangement joins TRBV4-2 to TRBJ2-3; 7 bases map to TRBD2. The CDR3 loop spans 14 amino acids. Germline V gene lookup returns CDR1 LGHNA and CDR2 YNFKEQ. V lost 5 bases to trimming and J lost 3 bases; unmatched junction nucleotides: 5. CDR3 nucleotide sequence: TGTGCCAGCAGCGGGCTAGCGGTAACAGATACGCAGTATTTT. Translation gives CASSGLAVTDTQYF.

The rearrangement uses TRBV7-9 and TRBJ2-3; 8 bases agree with TRBD1. The CDR3 has 12 amino acids. CDR1 is SEHNR and CDR2 is FQNEAQ in the germline V gene (reference sequence). Unmatched junction bases numbered 4, after V lost 5 bases and J lost 9 bases. CDR3 sequence reads: CASSPWTGTQYF. Written as DNA, the CDR3 is TGTGCCAGCAGCCCTTGGACAGGGACGCAGTATTTT.

This clone showed up just a few times. The genes are TRBV4-1 and TRBJ2-5, with a tentative D call TRBD1 (5 bases). Deletions cut 0 bases from V and 1 base from J, with 15 bases between. The germline CDR1 and CDR2 sequences are MGHRA and YSYEKL. This CDR3 is 17 amino acids long. The CDR3 loop reads CASSQDRPGWPQETQYF. CDR3 coding DNA: TGCGCCAGCAGCCAAGATCGGCCAGGGTGGCCCCAAGAGACCCAGTACTTC.

The V call is TRBV7-7, the J call TRBJ1-1; weak D call: TRBD1 (6 bases). V lost 5 bases and J lost 0, with 10 bases in between. Germline lookup yields CDR1 SSHAT and CDR2 FNYEAQ (reference sequence). The CDR3 loop spans 14 amino acids. CDR3 DNA sequence: TGTGCCAGCAGCCCTGGGGGGCTGAACACTGAAGCTTTCTTT. Translation: CASSPGGLNTEAFF.

The V call is TRBV5-6, the J call TRBJ2-1; 9 bases match TRBD2. V shed 3 bases, J shed 1 base, and the junction held 8 bases outside the gene matches. The CDR3 is 17 residues long. Germline CDR1 is SGHDT and CDR2 is YYEEEE. The CDR3 DNA follows: TGTGCCAGCAGCTGGGACGGGACTAGCAGATCCTACAATGAGCAGTTCTTC. It translates to CASSWDGTSRSYNEQFF.

The gene calls are TRBV19 and TRBJ2-7; no reliable D call. Trimming removed 4 bases from V and 0 bases from J, with 10 bases in between. This CDR3 has 14 amino acids. Looked up from germline, CDR1 is LNHDA and CDR2 is SQIVND (reference sequence). The CDR3 loop reads CASSRQVTSYEQYF. The DNA of the CDR3 is TGTGCCAGTAGTAGGCAGGTGACCTCCTACGAGCAGTACTTC.